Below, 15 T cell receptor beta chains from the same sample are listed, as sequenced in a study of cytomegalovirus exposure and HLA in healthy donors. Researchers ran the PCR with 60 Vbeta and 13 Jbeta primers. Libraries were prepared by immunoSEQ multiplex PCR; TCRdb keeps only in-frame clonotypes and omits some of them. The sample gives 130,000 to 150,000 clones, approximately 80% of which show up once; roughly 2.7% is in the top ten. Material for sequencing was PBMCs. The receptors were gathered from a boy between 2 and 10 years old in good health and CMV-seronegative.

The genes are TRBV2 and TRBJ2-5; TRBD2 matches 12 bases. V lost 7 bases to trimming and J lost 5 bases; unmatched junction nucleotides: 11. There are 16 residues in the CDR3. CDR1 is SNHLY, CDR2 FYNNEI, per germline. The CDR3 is CASIPGLAGRRETQYF. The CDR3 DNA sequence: TGTGCCAGCATCCCCGGACTAGCGGGGAGGCGGGAGACCCAGTACTTC.

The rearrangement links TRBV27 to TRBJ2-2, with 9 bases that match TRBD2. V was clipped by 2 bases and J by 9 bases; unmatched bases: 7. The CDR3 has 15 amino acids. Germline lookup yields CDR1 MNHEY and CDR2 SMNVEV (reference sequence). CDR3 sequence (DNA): TGTGCCAGCAGTTTAGGGCGGGGGGGGCACCGGGAGCTGTTTTTT. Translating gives CASSLGRGGHRELFF.

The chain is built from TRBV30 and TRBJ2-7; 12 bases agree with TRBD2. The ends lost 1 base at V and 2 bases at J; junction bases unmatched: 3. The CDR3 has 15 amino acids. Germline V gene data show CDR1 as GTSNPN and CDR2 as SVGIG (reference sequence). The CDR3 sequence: CAWSGLAGVAYEQYF. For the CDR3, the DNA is TGTGCCTGGAGTGGACTAGCGGGAGTTGCCTACGAGCAGTACTTC.

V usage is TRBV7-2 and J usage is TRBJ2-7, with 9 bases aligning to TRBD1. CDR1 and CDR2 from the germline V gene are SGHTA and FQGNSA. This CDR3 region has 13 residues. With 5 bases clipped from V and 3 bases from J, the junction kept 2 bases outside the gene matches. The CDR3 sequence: CASSLTGGYEQYF. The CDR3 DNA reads TGTGCCAGCAGCCTGACAGGGGGCTACGAGCAGTACTTC. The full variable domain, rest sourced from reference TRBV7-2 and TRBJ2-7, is GAGVSQSPSNKVTEKGKDVELRCDPISGHTALYWYRQSLGQGLEFLIYFQGNSAPDKSGLPSDRFSAERTGGSVSTLTIQRTQQEDSAVYLCASSLTGGYEQYFGPGTRLTVT.

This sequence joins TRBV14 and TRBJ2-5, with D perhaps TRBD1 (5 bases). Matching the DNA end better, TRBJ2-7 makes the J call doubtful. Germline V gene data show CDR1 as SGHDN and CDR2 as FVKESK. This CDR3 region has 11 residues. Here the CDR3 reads CASSYRYEQYF. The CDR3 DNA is TGTGCCAGCAGCTACAGGTACGAGCAGTACTTC.

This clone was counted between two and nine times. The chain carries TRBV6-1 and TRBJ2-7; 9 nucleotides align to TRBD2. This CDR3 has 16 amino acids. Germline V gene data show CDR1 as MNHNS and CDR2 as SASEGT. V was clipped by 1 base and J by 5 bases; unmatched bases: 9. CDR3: CASSEEEAGGAHEQYF. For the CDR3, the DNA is TGTGCCAGCAGTGAAGAAGAAGCGGGGGGAGCCCACGAGCAGTACTTC.

For the CDR3, the DNA is TGTGCCAGCAGTTTATCGATCCGACAGGGCAGTCGGGTCTACGAGCAGTACTTC. Protein sequence: CASSLSIRQGSRVYEQYF. The gene calls are TRBV27 and TRBJ2-7; 7 nucleotides match TRBD1. The CDR3 has 18 amino acids. V trimming: 0 bases; J trimming: 3 bases; junction bases outside the gene matches: 14. CDR1 and CDR2 (germline): MNHEY, SMNVEV (reference sequence).

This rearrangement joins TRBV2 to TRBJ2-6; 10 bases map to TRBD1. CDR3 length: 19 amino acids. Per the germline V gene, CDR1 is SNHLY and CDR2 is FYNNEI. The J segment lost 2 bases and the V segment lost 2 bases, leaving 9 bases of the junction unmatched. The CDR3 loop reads CASSEPKDRGWTGANVLTF. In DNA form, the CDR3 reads TGTGCCAGCAGTGAACCGAAGGACAGGGGGTGGACTGGGGCCAACGTCCTGACTTTC.

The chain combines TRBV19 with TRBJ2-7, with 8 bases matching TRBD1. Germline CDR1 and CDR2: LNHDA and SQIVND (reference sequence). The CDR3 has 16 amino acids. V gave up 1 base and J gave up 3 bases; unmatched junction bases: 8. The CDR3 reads CASSIGARDRSYEQYF. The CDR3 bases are TGTGCCAGTAGTATAGGGGCCCGGGACAGGAGCTACGAGCAGTACTTC.

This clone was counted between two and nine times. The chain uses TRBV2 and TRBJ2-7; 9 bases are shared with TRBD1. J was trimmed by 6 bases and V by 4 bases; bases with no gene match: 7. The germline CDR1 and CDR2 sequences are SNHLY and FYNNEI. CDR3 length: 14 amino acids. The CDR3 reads CASSGDRVRLEQYF. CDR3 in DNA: TGTGCCAGCAGTGGGGACAGGGTACGACTCGAGCAGTACTTC.

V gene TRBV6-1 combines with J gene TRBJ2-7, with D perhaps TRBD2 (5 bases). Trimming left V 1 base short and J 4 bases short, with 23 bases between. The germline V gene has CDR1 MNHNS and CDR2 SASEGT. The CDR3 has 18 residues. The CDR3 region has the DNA TGTGCCAGCAGTGAAGGAATTCTCAGGACTCCCGGGATATACGAGCAGTACTTC. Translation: CASSEGILRTPGIYEQYF.

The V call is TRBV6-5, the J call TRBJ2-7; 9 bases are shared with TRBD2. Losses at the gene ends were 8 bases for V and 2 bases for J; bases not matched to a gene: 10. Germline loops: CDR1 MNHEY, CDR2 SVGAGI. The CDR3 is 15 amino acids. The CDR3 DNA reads TGTGCCAGCCGGCCTGATAGCGGGAGACCCTACGAGCAGTACTTC. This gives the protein CASRPDSGRPYEQYF.

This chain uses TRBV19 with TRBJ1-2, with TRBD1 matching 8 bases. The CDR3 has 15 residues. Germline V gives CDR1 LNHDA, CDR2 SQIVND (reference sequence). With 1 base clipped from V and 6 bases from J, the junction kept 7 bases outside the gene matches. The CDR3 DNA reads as TGTGCCAGTAGTATAGGCAGGGGGCTCAGAAATGGCTACACCTTC. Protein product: CASSIGRGLRNGYTF.

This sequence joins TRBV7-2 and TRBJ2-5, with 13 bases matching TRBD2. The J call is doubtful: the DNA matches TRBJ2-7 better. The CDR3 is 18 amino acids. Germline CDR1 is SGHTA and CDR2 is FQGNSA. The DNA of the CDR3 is TGTGCCAGCAGCCTAACGACTAGCGGGAGGTCCAGCTCCTACGAGCAGTACTTC. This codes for CASSLTTSGRSSSYEQYF.

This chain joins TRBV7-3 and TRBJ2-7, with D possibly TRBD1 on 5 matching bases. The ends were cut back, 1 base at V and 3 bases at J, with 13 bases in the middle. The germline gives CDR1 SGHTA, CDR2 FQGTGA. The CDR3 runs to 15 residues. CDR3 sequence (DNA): TGTGCCAGCAGCTTAAATGGGCAGGGTGACTACGAGCAGTACTTC. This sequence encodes CASSLNGQGDYEQYF.